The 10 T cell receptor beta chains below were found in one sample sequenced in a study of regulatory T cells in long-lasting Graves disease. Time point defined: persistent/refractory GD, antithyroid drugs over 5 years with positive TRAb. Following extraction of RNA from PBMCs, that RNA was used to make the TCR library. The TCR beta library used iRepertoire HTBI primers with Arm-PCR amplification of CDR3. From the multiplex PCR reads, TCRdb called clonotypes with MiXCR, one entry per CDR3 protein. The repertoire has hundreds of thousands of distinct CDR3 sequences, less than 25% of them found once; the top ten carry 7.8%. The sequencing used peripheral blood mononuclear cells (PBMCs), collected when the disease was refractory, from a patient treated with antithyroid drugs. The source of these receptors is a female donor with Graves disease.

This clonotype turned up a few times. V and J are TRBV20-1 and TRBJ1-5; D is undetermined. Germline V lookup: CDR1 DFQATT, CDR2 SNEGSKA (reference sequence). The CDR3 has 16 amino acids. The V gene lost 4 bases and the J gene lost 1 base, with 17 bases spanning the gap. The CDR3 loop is CSAIRGMVSSNQPQHF. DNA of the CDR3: TGCAGTGCTATCCGCGGTATGGTAAGCAGCAATCAGCCCCAGCATTTT.

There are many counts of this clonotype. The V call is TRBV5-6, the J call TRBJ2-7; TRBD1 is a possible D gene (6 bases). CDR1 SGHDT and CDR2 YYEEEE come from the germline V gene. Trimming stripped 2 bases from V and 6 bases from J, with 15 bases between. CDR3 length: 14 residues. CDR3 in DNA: TGTGCCAGCAGCTTCGAATATGTAGGGGGCGAGCAGTACTTC. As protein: CASSFEYVGGEQYF.

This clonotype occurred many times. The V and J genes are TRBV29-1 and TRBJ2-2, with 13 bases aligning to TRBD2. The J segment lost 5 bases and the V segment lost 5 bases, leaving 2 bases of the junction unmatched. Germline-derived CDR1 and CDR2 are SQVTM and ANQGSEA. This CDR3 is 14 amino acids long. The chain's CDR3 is CSVTGLAGTGELFF. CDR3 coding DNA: TGCAGCGTTACGGGACTAGCGGGAACCGGGGAGCTGTTTTTT.

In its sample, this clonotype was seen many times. The DNA for the CDR3 is TGTGCTAGTGGTTTGGTAGAGCGGCAAGTCTACGAGCAGTACTTC. This sequence encodes CASGLVERQVYEQYF. V usage is TRBV12-5 and J usage is TRBJ2-7; a possible D gene is TRBD2 (5 bases). V gave up 0 bases and J gave up 3 bases, with 12 bases separating them. The CDR3 is 15 residues long. From germline, CDR1 is LGHNT and CDR2 FRNRAP.

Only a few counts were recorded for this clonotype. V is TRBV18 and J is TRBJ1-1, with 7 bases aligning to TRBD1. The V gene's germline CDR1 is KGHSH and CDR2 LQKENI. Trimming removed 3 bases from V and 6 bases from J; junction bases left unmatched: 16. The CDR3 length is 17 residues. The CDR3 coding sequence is TGTGCCAGCTCACCGCGGCATGTGGAGGGAGACAGGGCTGAAGCTTTCTTT. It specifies CASSPRHVEGDRAEAFF.

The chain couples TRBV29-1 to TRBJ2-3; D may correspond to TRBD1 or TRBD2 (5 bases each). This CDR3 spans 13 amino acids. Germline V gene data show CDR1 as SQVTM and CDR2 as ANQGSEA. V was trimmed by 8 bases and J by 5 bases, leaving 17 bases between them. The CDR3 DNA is TGCAGCTTCGGGACGAATCCCCGAGATACGCAGTATTTT. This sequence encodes CSFGTNPRDTQYF.

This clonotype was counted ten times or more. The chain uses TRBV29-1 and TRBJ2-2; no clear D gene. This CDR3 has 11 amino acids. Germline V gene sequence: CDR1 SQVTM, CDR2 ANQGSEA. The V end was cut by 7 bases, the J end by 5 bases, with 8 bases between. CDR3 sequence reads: CSAHQTGELFF. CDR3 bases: TGCAGCGCCCACCAGACCGGGGAGCTGTTTTTT.

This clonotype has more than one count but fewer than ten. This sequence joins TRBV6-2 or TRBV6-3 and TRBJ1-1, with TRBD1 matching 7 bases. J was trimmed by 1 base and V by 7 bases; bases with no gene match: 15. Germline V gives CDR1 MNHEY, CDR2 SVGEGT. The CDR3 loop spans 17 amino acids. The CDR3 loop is CASNTLPWRGPNTEAFF. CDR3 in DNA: TGTGCCAGCAATACCCTACCCTGGAGGGGGCCGAACACTGAAGCTTTCTTT.

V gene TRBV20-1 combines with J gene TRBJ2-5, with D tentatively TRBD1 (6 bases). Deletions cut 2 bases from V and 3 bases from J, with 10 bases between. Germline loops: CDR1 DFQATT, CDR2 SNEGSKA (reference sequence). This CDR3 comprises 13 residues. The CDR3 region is CSARSGTKETQYF. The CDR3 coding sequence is TGCAGTGCTAGATCCGGGACAAAAGAGACCCAGTACTTC.

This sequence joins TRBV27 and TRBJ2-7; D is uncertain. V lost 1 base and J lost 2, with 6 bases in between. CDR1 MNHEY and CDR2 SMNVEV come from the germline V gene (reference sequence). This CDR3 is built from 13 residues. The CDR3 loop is CASSLYYTYEQYF. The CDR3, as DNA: TGTGCCAGCAGTTTATACTACACCTACGAGCAGTACTTC.